Presented here are 2 T cell receptor beta chains from one specimen sequenced in a study of blood T cells in healthy people across ages. It was with a sample-barcoded 5' primer and a J-beta primer mix that a second PCR of about 6 to 11 cycles was run. TCRdb processed the 5' RACE reads anew with MiXCR; each CDR3 protein has one entry. The sample holds about 2 million distinct CDR3 sequences; roughly 50% are singletons and the top ten take 2% to 2.5%. Specimen: blood. Every receptor here comes from a woman aged 40 to 49 in good health.

The chain links TRBV5-1 to TRBJ2-1; no firm D call. This CDR3 spans 12 amino acids. The V and J ends lost 3 bases and 9 bases respectively, with 10 bases between them. Germline CDR1 is SGHRS and CDR2 is YFSETQ. This CDR3 is CASSYSMAEQFF. DNA for the CDR3: TGCGCCAGCAGCTATAGCATGGCTGAGCAGTTCTTC. The full variable domain, its missing parts supplied by reference TRBV5-1 and TRBJ2-1, is KAGVTQTPRYLIKTRGQQVTLSCSPISGHRSVSWYQQTPGQGLQFLFEYFSETQRNKGNFPGRFSGRQFSNSRSEMNVSTLELGDSALYLCASSYSMAEQFFGPGTRLTVL.

J is TRBJ1-1 and V is TRBV5-1, with D possibly matching TRBD1 (6 bases). The CDR3 totals 15 residues. Trimming took off 0 bases at V and 4 bases at J, with 13 bases between the two ends. Germline V gene data show CDR1 as SGHRS and CDR2 as YFSETQ. As DNA, the CDR3 is TGCGCCAGCAGCTTGGGTCCAGGGGTCCCCACTGAAGCTTTCTTT. It codes for CASSLGPGVPTEAFF.